This entry concerns a single TCR beta chain. Its antigen is unidentified. For sorted subsets, approximately 200 ng DNA per replicate equaled about 31,000 T cell genomes. Measured with immunoSEQ multiplex PCR; TCRdb has only the in-frame clones, and not every one. The sample lists over a million clones; over 95% were seen once. The CDR3 contains 15 residues. With 3 bases clipped from V and 5 bases from J, the junction kept 9 bases outside the gene matches. CDR1 is MDHEN and CDR2 is SYDVKM in the germline V gene. The data were taken from a study of shared clonotypes between healthy human individuals. Study results and limitations: The study sampled only blood, and tissue repertoires likely differ. In general, naive subsets displayed greater estimated richness than memory subsets did.

Donors had no recently reported acute infections or vaccinations and were HIV-negative. The clonotype originates from a man aged 25 to 45 in good health. The V and J genes are TRBV28 and TRBJ2-5, with TRBD2 identical over 7 bases. Sequenced material: naive CD4+ T cells sorted from blood. The subset: CD45RA+ positively selected. CDR3 DNA: TGTGCCAGCAGTTTGATGACCGGGAGGATGGAGACCCAGTACTTC. Its protein is CASSLMTGRMETQYF. Full variable domain (missing parts from reference TRBV28 and TRBJ2-5): DVKVTQSSRYLVKRTGEKVFLECVQDMDHENMFWYRQDPGLGLRLIYFSYDVKMKEKGDIPEGYSVSREKKERFSLILESASTNQTSMYLCASSLMTGRMETQYFGPGTRLLVL.